One TCR beta chain is described in this entry. The antigen is unknown. These data originate in a study of T cell responses to AZD1222 COVID-19 vaccine. Measured with immunoSEQ multiplex PCR; TCRdb has only the in-frame clones, and not every one. The sample lists some 130,000 clones; roughly 85% were seen once. General study results and limits: With two AZD1222 doses given, Spike-specific TCR breadth and depth both rose.

The origin of this receptor is an adult in good health. Source: peripheral blood, taken on day 0 of AZD1222 vaccination.

In nucleotides, the CDR3 is TGTGCCAGCGGATGGGCTAGCGGGAGCTCCTACAATGAGCAGTTCTTC. As protein: CASGWASGSSYNEQFF. The chain couples TRBV11-2 to TRBJ2-1; 10 bases fit TRBD2. J lost 0 bases, V lost 8 bases, and 7 bases had no gene match. The CDR3 has 16 amino acids. Germline CDR1 SGHAT, CDR2 FQNNGV.